Below, 23 T cell receptor beta chains from the same sample are listed, as sequenced in a study of glioma-infiltrating T cells. Using RNA template, CDR3s of TCR alpha and beta were amplified with iRepertoire arm-PCR. TCRdb reprocessed the multiplex PCR reads with MiXCR, giving one entry per CDR3 protein. The table has some 130,000 distinct CDR3 sequences, around 25% seen once. The sample comprised glioma tissue, nonneoplastic brain tissue, or PBMCs (not recorded which). The receptors derive from a human donor with low-grade glioma or glioblastoma, undergoing nonglioma brain surgery, or in good health (not recorded which).

Note on this clonotype: The conserved phenylalanine or tryptophan normally closing the CDR3 is absent here, so this likely arose from a read error. J is TRBJ1-6 and V is TRBV20-1; D is uncertain. The CDR3 is made up of 12 amino acids. CDR1 is DFQATT and CDR2 is SNEGSKA in the germline V gene (reference sequence). The germline V and J ends were trimmed by 2 bases and 7 bases, with 6 bases remaining between them. The CDR3 region has the DNA TGCAGTGCTAGAACGGGCAATTCACCCCTCCACCTT. This translates into CSARTGNSPLHL.

The J gene is TRBJ2-5, the V gene TRBV7-2; TRBD2 matches 8 bases. V was pared by 3 bases and J by 4 bases, with 7 bases of the junction left unmatched. The CDR3 is 15 amino acids. Germline CDR1 and CDR2: SGHTA and FQGNSA. CDR3 sequence reads: CASSFTGGALETQYF. CDR3 nucleotides: TGTGCCAGCAGCTTTACCGGGGGGGCCCTAGAGACCCAGTACTTC.

This chain connects TRBV6-2 or TRBV6-3 to TRBJ1-6; D remains ambiguous. The germline CDR1 and CDR2 sequences are MNHEY and SVGEGT. The CDR3 contains 15 residues. Trimming took off 7 bases at V and 4 bases at J, with 14 bases between the two ends. The CDR3 spells CASTVGPLYNSPLHF. The CDR3 DNA reads as TGTGCCAGCACTGTAGGGCCCCTGTATAATTCACCCCTCCACTTT.

The chain carries TRBV3-1 and TRBJ1-4, with 10 bases identical to TRBD1. Germline values: CDR1 LGHDT, CDR2 YNNKEL (reference sequence). The CDR3 is 16 amino acids. Trimming removed 3 bases from V and 5 bases from J; junction bases left unmatched: 6. CDR3 protein: CASSHKGGQGNEKLFF. DNA of the CDR3: TGTGCCAGCAGCCATAAAGGGGGACAGGGGAATGAAAAACTGTTTTTT. Together with reference TRBV3-1 and TRBJ1-4, the CDR3 gives the full variable domain: DTAVSQTPKYLVTQMGNDKSIKCEQNLGHDTMYWYKQDSKKFLKIMFSYNNKELIINETVPNRFSPKSPDKAHLNLHINSLELGDSAVYFCASSHKGGQGNEKLFFGSGTQLSVL.

The V call is TRBV2, the J call TRBJ2-5; D is possibly TRBD2 (6 bases). Trimming shortened V by 5 bases and J by 3 bases, and 10 bases separated the two germline ends. The CDR3 runs to 13 residues. Germline assignment: CDR1 SNHLY and CDR2 FYNNEI. CDR3 bases: TGTGCCAGCAGTCGGGACTTTGAAGAGACCCAGTACTTC. Translated, it gives CASSRDFEETQYF.

This chain joins TRBV7-9 and TRBJ1-1, with 9 bases lining up with TRBD1. V lost 5 bases, J lost 0 bases, and 4 bases stayed unmatched. Germline V gives CDR1 SEHNR, CDR2 FQNEAQ (reference sequence). The CDR3 sequence is 15 residues long. The CDR3 bases are TGTGCCAGCAGCCCTACAGGGGGCGTGAACACTGAAGCTTTCTTT. It translates to CASSPTGGVNTEAFF. Full variable domain (missing parts from reference TRBV7-9 and TRBJ1-1): DTGVSQNPRHKITKRGQNVTFRCDPISEHNRLYWYRQTLGQGPEFLTYFQNEAQLEKSRLLSDRFSAERPKGSFSTLEIQRTEQGDSAMYLCASSPTGGVNTEAFFGQGTRLTVV.

Only a few counts were recorded for this clonotype. The chain carries TRBV14 and TRBJ2-1, with D hard to call. V dropped 5 bases and J dropped 9 bases, with 14 bases sitting between them. The CDR3 runs to 13 residues. In germline, CDR1 is SGHDN, CDR2 FVKESK. The CDR3 is CASSARRIGEQFF. In nucleotides, the CDR3 is TGTGCCAGCAGCGCCCGCAGGATTGGTGAGCAGTTCTTC.

In its sample, this clonotype was seen a few times. V and J are TRBV5-1 and TRBJ2-5; possible D gene TRBD2, 6 bases. The CDR3 contains 14 residues. With 3 bases removed from V and 7 bases from J, the gap between germline ends came to 16 bases. Germline V gene sequence: CDR1 SGHRS, CDR2 YFSETQ. This CDR3 reads CASSSRDRTRTQYF. Written as DNA, the CDR3 is TGCGCCAGCAGCTCGCGGGACCGAACCAGGACCCAGTACTTC.

This clonotype has more than one count but fewer than ten. This chain connects TRBV19 to TRBJ1-5; D uncertain. V shed 2 bases and J shed 3 bases, with 5 bases lying between them. Germline V CDR1 and CDR2: LNHDA, SQIVND (reference sequence). The CDR3 runs 13 residues. The CDR3: CASSIQNNQPQHF. CDR3 sequence (DNA): TGTGCCAGTAGTATACAGAACAATCAGCCCCAGCATTTT.

This chain uses TRBV19 with TRBJ1-6, with 8 nucleotides matching TRBD1. The CDR3 loop spans 15 amino acids. CDR1 LNHDA and CDR2 SQIVND come from the germline V gene (reference sequence). The trim removed 7 bases at V and 10 bases at J, leaving 12 bases unmatched. CDR3 DNA: TGTGCCAGTACCCTGGGCGGACAGGGAGGATCACCCCTCCACTTT. It specifies CASTLGGQGGSPLHF.

This clonotype has just a few counts. This chain links TRBV19 with TRBJ1-1; 10 positions match TRBD1. Per the germline V gene, CDR1 is LNHDA and CDR2 is SQIVND (reference sequence). Losses at the gene ends were 4 bases for V and 0 bases for J; bases not matched to a gene: 2. The CDR3 spans 15 residues. The CDR3 nucleotides read TGTGCCAGTAGTAGGACAGGGGGTTTGAACACTGAAGCTTTCTTT. Amino acids: CASSRTGGLNTEAFF. The full variable domain, its missing parts supplied by reference TRBV19 and TRBJ1-1, is DGGITQSPKYLFRKEGQNVTLSCEQNLNHDAMYWYRQDPGQGLRLIYYSQIVNDFQKGDIAEGYSVSREKKESFPLTVTSAQKNPTAFYLCASSRTGGLNTEAFFGQGTRLTVV.

With respect to this clonotype: A junction boundary mismatches the germline segment, possibly from a read error. The rearrangement links TRBV6-2 or TRBV6-3 to TRBJ2-3; 11 bases align to TRBD2. Germline CDR1 and CDR2: MNHEY and SVGEGT. The CDR3 is 14 amino acids. The CDR3 region is CATSSGGATDAQYF. CDR3 coding DNA: TGTGCCACCAGTAGCGGGGGGGCAACAGATGCGCAGTATTTT.

On this clonotype: As the CDR3 is not closed by the conserved phenylalanine or tryptophan, this likely results from a read error. The chain couples TRBV6-5 to TRBJ1-5; D unresolved. CDR1 and CDR2 from the germline V gene are MNHEY and SVGAGI. This CDR3 has 15 amino acids. Written as DNA, the CDR3 is TGTGCCAGCAGTTTGTACTCGTTTAGCAACCAGCCCCAGCATGTT. Residues: CASSLYSFSNQPQHV.

The chain joins TRBV7-2 to TRBJ1-1, with D perhaps TRBD1 (5 bases). The CDR3 loop spans 15 amino acids. CDR1 SGHTA and CDR2 FQGNSA come from the germline V gene. V lost 5 bases and J lost 0, with 13 bases in between. The CDR3 DNA reads TGTGCCAGCAGCAAACAGGAATTCATGAACACTGAAGCTTTCTTT. It is translated as CASSKQEFMNTEAFF.

To note about this clonotype: Without the conserved terminal phenylalanine or tryptophan, this CDR3 likely stems from a read error. The V call is TRBV6-2 or TRBV6-3, the J call TRBJ1-1; 7 bases line up with TRBD1. V lost 8 bases, J lost 4 bases, and 13 bases stayed unmatched. Germline CDR1 reads MNHEY; CDR2 reads SVGEGT. CDR3 size: 15 residues. The DNA for the CDR3 is TGTGCCAGCGGCACCCCTGGCAGGGGGGGCACTGAAGCTTTCTAT. Translation: CASGTPGRGGTEAFY.

This clonotype was picked up a small number of times. This rearrangement joins TRBV5-1 to TRBJ2-1; D may be TRBD1 (6 bases). V gave up 4 bases and J gave up 9 bases, with 20 bases separating them. The CDR3 is made up of 15 amino acids. CDR1 and CDR2 (germline): SGHRS, YFSETQ. CDR3 bases: TGCGCCAGCAGCCTCCGGGACAAAGGTTACGGTGAGCAGTTCTTC. It specifies CASSLRDKGYGEQFF.

In this sample, this clonotype turned up a few times. V and J are TRBV5-6 and TRBJ2-5; D perhaps matches TRBD2 (7 bases). Germline V gives CDR1 SGHDT, CDR2 YYEEEE. V lost 5 bases, J lost 4 bases, and 18 bases lay in between. This CDR3 comprises 15 residues. The chain's CDR3 is CASSPDRGGGETQYF. CDR3 coding DNA: TGTGCCAGCAGTCCCGATAGGGGGGGAGGAGAGACCCAGTACTTC. Drawing the rest from reference TRBV5-6 and TRBJ2-5, the complete variable domain is DAGVTQSPTHLIKTRGQQVTLRCSPKSGHDTVSWYQQALGQGPQFIFQYYEEEERQRGNFPDRFSGHQFPNYSSELNVNALLLGDSALYLCASSPDRGGGETQYFGPGTRLLVL.

The V call is TRBV4-1, the J call TRBJ2-7, with D possibly TRBD1 on 6 matching bases. The CDR3 has 15 residues. Trimming took 3 bases from V and 1 from J, leaving 13 bases between them. Germline V gene data show CDR1 as MGHRA and CDR2 as YSYEKL. The CDR3 DNA reads as TGCGCCAGCAGCCAGACGACAGGTCGTTCCTACGAGCAGTACGTC. Amino acids: CASSQTTGRSYEQYV.

This chain connects TRBV2 to TRBJ2-1; the match to TRBD2 covers 8 bases. There are 18 residues in the CDR3. Germline V lookup: CDR1 SNHLY, CDR2 FYNNEI. V was pared by 2 bases and J by 0 bases, with 9 bases of the junction left unmatched. CDR3 sequence (DNA): TGTGCCAGCAGTGAATTCGGAGCGGGGGCATACTCCTACAATGAGCAGTTCTTC. Amino acids: CASSEFGAGAYSYNEQFF.

There are many counts of this clonotype. The chain carries TRBV28 and TRBJ1-5; D gene uncertain. CDR3 size: 13 residues. V shed 6 bases and J shed 9 bases, with 15 bases lying between them. Germline lookup yields CDR1 MDHEN and CDR2 SYDVKM. CDR3 region: CASSLEQDRPQHF. The CDR3 bases are TGTGCCAGCAGCCTCGAGCAAGATCGGCCCCAGCATTTT.

The genes are TRBV11-3 and TRBJ2-5, with TRBD1 matching 10 bases. The CDR3 covers 15 residues. Trimming at V came to 4 bases and at J to 5 bases, leaving 7 bases not matched to a gene. CDR1 is SGHNT, CDR2 YENEEA, per germline. The CDR3 protein is CASSWTGGVGETQYF. The CDR3 coding sequence is TGTGCCAGCAGCTGGACAGGGGGGGTCGGGGAGACCCAGTACTTC.

This clonotype was counted at least ten times. The genes are TRBV27 and TRBJ2-3; TRBD1 aligns across 7 bases. CDR1 and CDR2 from the germline V gene are MNHEY and SMNVEV (reference sequence). V lost 7 bases, J lost 2 bases, and 3 bases stayed unmatched. The CDR3 totals 13 residues. The CDR3 bases are TGTGCCAGCACGGGACAGAACACAGATACGCAGTATTTT. It yields the protein CASTGQNTDTQYF.

On this clonotype itself: With a much larger clone just one base away, this may be a read error. The rearrangement joins TRBV15 to TRBJ2-3; D not certain. Per the germline V gene, CDR1 is LNHNV and CDR2 is YYDKDF (reference sequence). Trimming took off 3 bases at V and 2 bases at J, with 18 bases between the two ends. The CDR3 sequence is 17 residues long. The CDR3 protein is CATSRPGSEWSTDTQYF. The DNA of the CDR3 is TGTGCCACCAGCAGGCCCGGATCTGAATGGTCCACAGATACGCAGTATTTT.